This TCR beta chain was sequenced for a study of vaccination effects on CD4 cells after COVID-19. Viral peptide pools were used in the ViraFEST assay to expand antigen-specific CD4+ T cells, and sequencing came afterward. After less than 11 days in culture, the CD4+ T cells were isolated. Sometime from March through December 2020, the person acquired a SARS-CoV-2 infection that PCR confirmed. Only in-frame clones appear in the TCRdb table, and some are missing; sequencing was by immunoSEQ multiplex PCR. The profile covers some 24,000 clones, with 65% to 85% appearing a single time and 16% taken by the ten largest. For this clone: The antigen remains undetermined.

Overall study findings and caveats: The study had few convalescent patients and no early post-infection timepoints.

The source is a human donor who had a prior SARS-CoV-2 infection. The specimen comprised CD4+ T cells from PBMCs cultured with SARS-CoV-2 spike peptides, sampled before COVID-19 vaccination.

CDR3 nucleotide sequence: TGTGCCAGTAGTATAACCCCGAGGAAGGGTGAAAAACTGTTTTTT. This encodes CASSITPRKGEKLFF. The chain recombines TRBV19 with TRBJ1-4; no clear D. The CDR3 is 15 amino acids. CDR1 and CDR2 (germline): LNHDA, SQIVND (reference sequence). Trimming left V 2 bases short and J 7 bases short, with 14 bases between.